The 4 T cell receptor beta chains presented below share a single source sample, sequenced in a study of radiation and T cells in renal cell carcinoma. Indicated time point: blood 2 weeks post-SBRT. Described treatment: 15 Gy SBRT to primary tumor, nephrectomy 4 weeks later. TCRdb keeps only in-frame clones here, not all; method: immunoSEQ multiplex PCR. This sample carries over 60,000 clones, roughly 72% of them seen once, and the ten largest clones take over 6%. The specimen comprised blood, sampled from a patient whose treatment included radiotherapy and nephrectomy. These receptors all come from a man aged 60 to 69 with renal cell carcinoma.

The chain joins TRBV10-3 to TRBJ2-2; perhaps TRBD2 as D (5 bases). Germline V gene data show CDR1 as ENHRY and CDR2 as SYGVKD. Deletions cut 6 bases from V and 7 bases from J, with 18 bases between. CDR3 length: 15 amino acids. CDR3 DNA: TGTGCCATCAGCTTAGGACTCCCGGGTGGCGGGGAGCTGTTTTTT. Its protein is CAISLGLPGGGELFF.

The count of this clone is one. This chain connects TRBV5-8 to TRBJ2-5; D is unresolved. Germline CDR1 and CDR2: SGHTS and YDEGEE. The V end was cut by 4 bases, the J end by 2 bases, with 18 bases between. This CDR3 region has 16 residues. The DNA of the CDR3 is TGTGCCAGCAGCCCTTTCCGGGTTACAGAACAAGAGACCCAGTACTTC. This codes for CASSPFRVTEQETQYF.

The chain has TRBV18 and TRBJ1-2; 10 bases are shared with TRBD1. CDR3 length: 15 amino acids. The germline gives CDR1 KGHSH, CDR2 LQKENI. With V trimmed by 4 bases and J by 6 bases, 8 bases remained unmatched. In nucleotides, the CDR3 is TGTGCCAGCTCACTTAAGACAGGGGGCGCGGATGGCTACACCTTC. Its translation is CASSLKTGGADGYTF.

This chain links TRBV10-3 with TRBJ2-3; TRBD2 matches 15 bases. This CDR3 has 16 amino acids. J was trimmed by 5 bases and V by 4 bases; bases with no gene match: 4. CDR1 is ENHRY and CDR2 is SYGVKD in the germline V gene. The DNA for the CDR3 is TGTGCCATCAGTGGGTCGGGACTAGCGGGAGGAGATACGCAGTATTTT. It codes for CAISGSGLAGGDTQYF.